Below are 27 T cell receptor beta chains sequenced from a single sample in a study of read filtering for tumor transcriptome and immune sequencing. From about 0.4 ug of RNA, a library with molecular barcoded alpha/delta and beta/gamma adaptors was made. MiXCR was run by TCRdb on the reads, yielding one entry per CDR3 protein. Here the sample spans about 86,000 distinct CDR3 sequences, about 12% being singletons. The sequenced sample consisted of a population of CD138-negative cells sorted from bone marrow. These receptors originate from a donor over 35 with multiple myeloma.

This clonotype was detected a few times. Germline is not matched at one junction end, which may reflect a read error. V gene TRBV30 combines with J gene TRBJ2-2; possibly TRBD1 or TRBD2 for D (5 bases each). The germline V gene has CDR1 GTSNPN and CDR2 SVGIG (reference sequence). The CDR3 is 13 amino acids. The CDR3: CAWSLRVDGALFF. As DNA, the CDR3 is TGTGCCTGGAGTTTGAGAGTGGACGGGGCGCTGTTTTTT.

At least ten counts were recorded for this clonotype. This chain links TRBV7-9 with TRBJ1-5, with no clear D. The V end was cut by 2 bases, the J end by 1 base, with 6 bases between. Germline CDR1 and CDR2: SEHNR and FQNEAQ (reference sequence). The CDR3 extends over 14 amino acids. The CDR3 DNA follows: TGTGCCAGCAGCTTAAGTAGCAGCAATCAGCCCCAGCATTTT. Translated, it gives CASSLSSSNQPQHF.

The CDR3 nucleotides read TGTGCCAGCAGCTTCATCCAGGCTAACTCTGGAAACACCATATATTTT. It yields the protein CASSFIQANSGNTIYF. This rearrangement joins TRBV7-9 to TRBJ1-3; D is ambiguous. CDR1 is SEHNR, CDR2 FQNEAQ, per germline (reference sequence). This CDR3 is built from 16 residues. V was clipped by 3 bases and J by 0 bases, with 12 bases between them.

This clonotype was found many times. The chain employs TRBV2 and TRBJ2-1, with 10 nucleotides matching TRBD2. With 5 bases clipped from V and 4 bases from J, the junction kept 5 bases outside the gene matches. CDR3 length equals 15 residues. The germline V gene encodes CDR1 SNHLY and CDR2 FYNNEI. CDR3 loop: CASSPLAGKYNEQFF. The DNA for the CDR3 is TGTGCCAGCAGTCCACTAGCGGGAAAGTACAATGAGCAGTTCTTC.

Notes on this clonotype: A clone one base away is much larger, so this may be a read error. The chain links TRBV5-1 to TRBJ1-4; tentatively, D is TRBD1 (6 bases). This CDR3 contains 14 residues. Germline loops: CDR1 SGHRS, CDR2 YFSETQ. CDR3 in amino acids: CASSLQGGTERLFF. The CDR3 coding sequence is TGCGCCAGCAGCTTACAGGGAGGTACTGAAAGACTGTTTTTT.

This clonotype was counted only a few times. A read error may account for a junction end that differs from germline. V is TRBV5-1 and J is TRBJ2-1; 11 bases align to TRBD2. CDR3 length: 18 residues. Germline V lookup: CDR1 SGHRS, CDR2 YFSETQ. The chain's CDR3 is CASSPGLAVTGGYKEQFF. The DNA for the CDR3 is TGCGCCAGCAGCCCGGGACTAGCGGTCACGGGAGGGTACAAGGAGCAGTTCTTC.

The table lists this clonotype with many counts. The CDR3 protein is CASSSRGFSNTGELFF. CDR3 DNA sequence: TGTGCCAGCAGTTCCCGGGGGTTTTCGAACACCGGGGAGCTGTTTTTT. V usage is TRBV12-3 or TRBV12-4 and J usage is TRBJ2-2; TRBD2 is a possible D gene (6 bases). The CDR3 length is 16 residues. V lost 4 bases, J lost 0 bases, and 12 bases lay in between.

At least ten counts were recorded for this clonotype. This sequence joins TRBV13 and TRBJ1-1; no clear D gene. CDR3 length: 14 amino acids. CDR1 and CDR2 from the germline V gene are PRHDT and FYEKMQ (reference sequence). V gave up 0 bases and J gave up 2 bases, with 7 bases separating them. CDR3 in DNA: TGTGCCAGCAGCTTAGGGTACGGTAACACTGAAGCTTTCTTT. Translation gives CASSLGYGNTEAFF. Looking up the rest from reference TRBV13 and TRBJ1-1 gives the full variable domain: AAGVIQSPRHLIKEKRETATLKCYPIPRHDTVYWYQQGPGQDPQFLISFYEKMQSDKGSIPDRFSAQQFSDYHSELNMSSLELGDSALYFCASSLGYGNTEAFFGQGTRLTVV.

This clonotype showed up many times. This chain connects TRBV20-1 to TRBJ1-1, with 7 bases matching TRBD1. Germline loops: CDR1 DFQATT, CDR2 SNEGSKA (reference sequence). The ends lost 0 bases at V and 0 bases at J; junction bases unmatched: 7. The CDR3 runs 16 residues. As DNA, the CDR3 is TGCAGTGCTAGAGATAAAGGGGGCCAAATGAACACTGAAGCTTTCTTT. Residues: CSARDKGGQMNTEAFF.

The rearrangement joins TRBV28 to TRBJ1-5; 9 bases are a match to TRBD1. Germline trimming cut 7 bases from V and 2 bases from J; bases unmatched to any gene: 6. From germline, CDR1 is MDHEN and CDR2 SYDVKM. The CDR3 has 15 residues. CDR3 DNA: TGTGCCAGCACCCGTAGGACAGGGGGCAATCAGCCCCAGCATTTT. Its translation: CASTRRTGGNQPQHF.

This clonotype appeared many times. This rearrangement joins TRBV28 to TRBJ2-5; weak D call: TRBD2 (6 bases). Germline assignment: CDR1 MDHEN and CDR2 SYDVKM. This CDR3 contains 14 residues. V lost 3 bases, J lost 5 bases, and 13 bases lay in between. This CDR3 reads CASSLSRGTETQYF. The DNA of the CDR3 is TGTGCCAGCAGTTTGAGTCGAGGGACTGAGACCCAGTACTTC.

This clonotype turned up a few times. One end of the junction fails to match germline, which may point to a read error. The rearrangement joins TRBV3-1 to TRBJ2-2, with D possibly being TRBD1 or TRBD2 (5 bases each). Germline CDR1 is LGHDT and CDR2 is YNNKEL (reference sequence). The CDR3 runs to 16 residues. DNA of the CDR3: TGTGCCGGCAGCCAAGTCCGGGACGCGAACACCGGGGAGCTGTTTTTT. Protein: CAGSQVRDANTGELFF.

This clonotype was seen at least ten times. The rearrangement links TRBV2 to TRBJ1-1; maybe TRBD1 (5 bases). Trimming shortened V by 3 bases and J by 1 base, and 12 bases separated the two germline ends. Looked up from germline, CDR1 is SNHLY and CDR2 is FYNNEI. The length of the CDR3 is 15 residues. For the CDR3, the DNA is TGTGCCAGCAGTGACAGGGAGTTAAGGAACACTGAAGCTTTCTTT. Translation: CASSDRELRNTEAFF.

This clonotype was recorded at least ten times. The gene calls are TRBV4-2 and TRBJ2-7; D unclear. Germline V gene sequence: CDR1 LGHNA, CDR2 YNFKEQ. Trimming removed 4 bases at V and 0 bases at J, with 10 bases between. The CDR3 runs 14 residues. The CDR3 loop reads CASSPARSSYEQYF. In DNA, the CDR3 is TGTGCCAGCAGCCCCGCTCGTAGCTCCTACGAGCAGTACTTC.

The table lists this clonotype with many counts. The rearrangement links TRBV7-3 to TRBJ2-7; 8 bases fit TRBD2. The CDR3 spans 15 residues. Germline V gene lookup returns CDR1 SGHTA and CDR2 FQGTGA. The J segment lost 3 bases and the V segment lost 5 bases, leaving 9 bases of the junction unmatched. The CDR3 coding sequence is TGTGCCAGCAGCGTCGGGGGGGGTAACGTCTACGAGCAGTACTTC. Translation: CASSVGGGNVYEQYF.

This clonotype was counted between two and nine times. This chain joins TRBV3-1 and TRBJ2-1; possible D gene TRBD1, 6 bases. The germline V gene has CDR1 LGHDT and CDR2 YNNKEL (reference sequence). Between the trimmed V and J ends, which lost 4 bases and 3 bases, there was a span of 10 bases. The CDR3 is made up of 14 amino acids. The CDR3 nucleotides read TGTGCCAGCAGCCGGGGGCTCCTCTACAATGAGCAGTTCTTC. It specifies CASSRGLLYNEQFF.

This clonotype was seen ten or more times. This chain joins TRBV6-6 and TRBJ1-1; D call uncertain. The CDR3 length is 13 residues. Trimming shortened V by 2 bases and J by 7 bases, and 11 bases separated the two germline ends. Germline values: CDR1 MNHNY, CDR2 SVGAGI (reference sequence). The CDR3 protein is CASSYAGLSEAFF. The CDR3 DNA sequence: TGTGCCAGCAGTTACGCGGGCTTGAGTGAAGCTTTCTTT.

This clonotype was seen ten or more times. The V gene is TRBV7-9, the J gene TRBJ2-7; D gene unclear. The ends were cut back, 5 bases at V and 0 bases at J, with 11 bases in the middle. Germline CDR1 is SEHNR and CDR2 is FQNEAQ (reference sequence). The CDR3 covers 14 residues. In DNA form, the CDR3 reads TGTGCCAGCAGCCCCTCACGGAGCTCCTACGAGCAGTACTTC. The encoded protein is CASSPSRSSYEQYF.

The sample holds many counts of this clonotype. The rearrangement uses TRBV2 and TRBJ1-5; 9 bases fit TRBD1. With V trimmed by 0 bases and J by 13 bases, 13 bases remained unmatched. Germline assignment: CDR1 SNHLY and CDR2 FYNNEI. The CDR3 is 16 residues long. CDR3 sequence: CASSEAAPGQGYEQHF. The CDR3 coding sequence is TGTGCCAGCAGTGAAGCGGCACCGGGACAGGGATATGAGCAGCATTTT.

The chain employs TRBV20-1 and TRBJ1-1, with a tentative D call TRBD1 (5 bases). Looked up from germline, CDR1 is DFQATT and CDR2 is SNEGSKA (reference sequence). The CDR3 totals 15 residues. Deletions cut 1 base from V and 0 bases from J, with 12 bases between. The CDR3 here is CSARVLTGVNTEAFF. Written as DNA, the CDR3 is TGCAGTGCTAGAGTCCTAACAGGTGTGAACACTGAAGCTTTCTTT.

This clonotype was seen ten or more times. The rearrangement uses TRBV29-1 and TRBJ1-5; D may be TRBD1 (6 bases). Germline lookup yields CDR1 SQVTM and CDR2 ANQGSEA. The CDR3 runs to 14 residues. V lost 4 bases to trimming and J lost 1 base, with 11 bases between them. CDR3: CSVATGPSNQPQHF. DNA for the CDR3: TGCAGCGTTGCGACAGGTCCCAGCAATCAGCCCCAGCATTTT. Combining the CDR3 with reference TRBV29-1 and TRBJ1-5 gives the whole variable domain SAVISQKPSRDICQRGTSLTIQCQVDSQVTMMFWYRQQPGQSLTLIATANQGSEATYESGFVIDKFPISRPNLTFSTLTVSNMSPEDSSIYLCSVATGPSNQPQHFGDGTRLSIL.

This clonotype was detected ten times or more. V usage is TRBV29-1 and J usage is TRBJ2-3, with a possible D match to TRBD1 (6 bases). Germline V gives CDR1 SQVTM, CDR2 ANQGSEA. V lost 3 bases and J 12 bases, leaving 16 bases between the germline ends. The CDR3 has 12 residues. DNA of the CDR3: TGCAGCGTTGACTTTAACGACAGGAGTCAGTATTTT. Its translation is CSVDFNDRSQYF.

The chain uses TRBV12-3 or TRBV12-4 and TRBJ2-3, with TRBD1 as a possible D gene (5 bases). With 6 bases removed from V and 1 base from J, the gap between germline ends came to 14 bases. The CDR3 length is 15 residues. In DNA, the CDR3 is TGTGCCAGCAGATTCACTACAGGAGGCACAGATACGCAGTATTTT. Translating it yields CASRFTTGGTDTQYF.

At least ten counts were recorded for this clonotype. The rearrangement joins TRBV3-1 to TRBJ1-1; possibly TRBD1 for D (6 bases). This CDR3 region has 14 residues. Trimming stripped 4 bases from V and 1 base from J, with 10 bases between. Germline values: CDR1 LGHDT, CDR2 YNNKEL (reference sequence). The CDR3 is CASSLRTENTEAFF. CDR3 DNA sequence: TGTGCCAGCAGCCTTCGGACAGAGAACACTGAAGCTTTCTTT. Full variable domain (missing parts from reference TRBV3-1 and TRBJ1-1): DTAVSQTPKYLVTQMGNDKSIKCEQNLGHDTMYWYKQDSKKFLKIMFSYNNKELIINETVPNRFSPKSPDKAHLNLHINSLELGDSAVYFCASSLRTENTEAFFGQGTRLTVV.

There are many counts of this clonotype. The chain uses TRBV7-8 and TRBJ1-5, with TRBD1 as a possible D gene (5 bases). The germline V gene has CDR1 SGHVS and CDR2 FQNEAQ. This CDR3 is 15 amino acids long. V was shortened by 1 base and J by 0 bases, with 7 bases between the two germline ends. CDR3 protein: CASSLGQTSNQPQHF. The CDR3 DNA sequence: TGTGCCAGCAGCTTAGGACAGACTAGCAATCAGCCCCAGCATTTT.

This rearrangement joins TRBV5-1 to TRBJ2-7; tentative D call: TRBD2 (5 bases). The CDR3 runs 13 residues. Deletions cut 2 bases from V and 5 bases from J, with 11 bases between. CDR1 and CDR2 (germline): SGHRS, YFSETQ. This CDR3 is CASSFYGGDEQYF. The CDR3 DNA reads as TGCGCCAGCAGCTTCTACGGAGGCGACGAGCAGTACTTC.

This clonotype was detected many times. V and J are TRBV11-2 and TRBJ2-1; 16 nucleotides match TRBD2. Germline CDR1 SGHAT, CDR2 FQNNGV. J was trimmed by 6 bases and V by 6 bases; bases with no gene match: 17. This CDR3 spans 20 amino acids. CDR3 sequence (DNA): TGTGCCAGCAGAACGCAAACGGGACTAGCGGGAGGGCCGTGGGGCAATGAGCAGTTCTTC. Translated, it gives CASRTQTGLAGGPWGNEQFF.